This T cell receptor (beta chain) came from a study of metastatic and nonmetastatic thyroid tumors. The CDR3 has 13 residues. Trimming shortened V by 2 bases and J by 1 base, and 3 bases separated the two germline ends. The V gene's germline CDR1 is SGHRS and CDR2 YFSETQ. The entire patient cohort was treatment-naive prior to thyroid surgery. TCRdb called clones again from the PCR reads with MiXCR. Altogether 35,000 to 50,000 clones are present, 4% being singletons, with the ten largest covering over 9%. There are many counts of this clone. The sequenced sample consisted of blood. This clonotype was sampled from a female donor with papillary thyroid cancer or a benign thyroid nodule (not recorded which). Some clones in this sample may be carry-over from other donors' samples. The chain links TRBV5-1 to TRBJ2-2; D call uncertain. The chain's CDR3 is CASSFGNTGELFF. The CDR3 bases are TGCGCCAGCAGCTTTGGGAACACCGGGGAGCTGTTTTTT.